The T cell receptor (beta chain) described here comes from a study of blood T cell repertoires in COVID-19. Across the whole study: The United States, Italy and Spain supplied acute and convalescent COVID-19 samples. From T cells, B-cell-depleted T cells, or PBMCs came the material, which was cDNA or gDNA.

The CDR3 runs 18 residues. Germline V gene sequence: CDR1 SGHTA, CDR2 FQGNSA. Trimming stripped 4 bases from V and 0 bases from J, with 20 bases between. Original data processing: Counts of nucleated cells, estimated from reference gene primer amplification, were obtained. Assay used: immunoSEQ multiplex PCR; TCRdb lists only in-frame clones, some missing. Clone size and the V and J calls come from that table; the DNA yielded D and trimming. The repertoire includes 110,000 or so clones, 85% of them detected once, and about an eighth sits in the top ten. The chain couples TRBV7-2 to TRBJ2-3, with D possibly being TRBD2 (6 bases). The clonotype comes from a human donor in a cohort sampled during active COVID-19. The sequencing input was peripheral blood. The CDR3 reads CASSSTRKYLSSTDTQYF. CDR3 sequence (DNA): TGTGCCAGCAGCTCGACTAGGAAGTACCTTTCTAGCACAGATACGCAGTATTTT.